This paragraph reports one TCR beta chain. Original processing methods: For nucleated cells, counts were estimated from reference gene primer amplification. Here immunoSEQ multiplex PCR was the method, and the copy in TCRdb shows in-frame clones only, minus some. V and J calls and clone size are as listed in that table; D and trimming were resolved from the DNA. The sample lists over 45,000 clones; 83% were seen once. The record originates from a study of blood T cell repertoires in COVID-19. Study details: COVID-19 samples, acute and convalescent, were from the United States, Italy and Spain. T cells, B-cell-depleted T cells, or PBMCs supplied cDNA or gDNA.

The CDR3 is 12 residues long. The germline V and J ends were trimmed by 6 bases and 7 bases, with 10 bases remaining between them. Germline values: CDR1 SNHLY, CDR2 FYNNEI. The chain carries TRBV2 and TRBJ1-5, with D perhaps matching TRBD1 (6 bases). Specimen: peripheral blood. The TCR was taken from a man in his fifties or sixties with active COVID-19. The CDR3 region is CASREQGQPQHF. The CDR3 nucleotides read TGTGCCAGCAGGGAACAGGGCCAGCCCCAGCATTTT. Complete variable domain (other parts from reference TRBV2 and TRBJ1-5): EPEVTQTPSHQVTQMGQEVILRCVPISNHLYFYWYRQILGQKVEFLVSFYNNEISEKSEIFDDQFSVERPDGSNFTLKIRSTKLEDSAMYFCASREQGQPQHFGDGTRLSIL.